A single sample gave rise to the 19 T cell receptor beta chains below, sequenced in a study of blood T cell repertoires in COVID-19. Only in-frame clones appear in the TCRdb table, and some are missing; sequencing was by immunoSEQ multiplex PCR. Of about 140,000 clones in the sample, approximately 86% were seen once. Sequencing used peripheral blood. Receptor source: an older woman with acute or convalescent COVID-19.

V gene TRBV28 combines with J gene TRBJ1-2, with 9 nucleotides matching TRBD1. The CDR3 totals 18 residues. After removal of 3 bases from V and 5 bases from J, the junction contained 16 bases not matched to a gene. From germline, CDR1 is MDHEN and CDR2 SYDVKM. CDR3 DNA sequence: TGTGCCAGCAGTTTCCTCCGGGACAGGGAAGCCCTTGGGTATGGCTACACCTTC. Amino acids: CASSFLRDREALGYGYTF.

The rearrangement uses TRBV9 and TRBJ1-4; a weak D match, TRBD1 (5 bases). V lost 0 bases and J lost 10, with 7 bases in between. The CDR3 contains 12 residues. In germline, CDR1 is SGDLS, CDR2 YYNGEE. CDR3 coding DNA: TGTGCCAGCAGCGTAGTGGGGGGAAAACTGTTTTTT. Its protein is CASSVVGGKLFF.

This clone appeared once. The chain recombines TRBV27 with TRBJ1-6; the match to TRBD1 covers 8 bases. The CDR3 length is 16 residues. Trimming took 5 bases from V and 6 from J; bases not matched to a gene: 9. The germline V gene has CDR1 MNHEY and CDR2 SMNVEV (reference sequence). The CDR3 DNA reads TGTGCCAGCAGTCCGGCGGGACAGGTTAGTAATTCACCCCTCCACTTT. It specifies CASSPAGQVSNSPLHF.

V is TRBV7-3 and J is TRBJ1-2, with 7 bases lining up with TRBD1. Trimming cost V 6 bases and J 7 bases; bases outside gene matches: 11. This CDR3 is 14 amino acids long. Germline values: CDR1 SGHTA, CDR2 FQGTGA. The CDR3 nucleotides read TGTGCCAGCAGTCAAACCACAGGGGCCTTTGGCTACACCTTC. The encoded protein is CASSQTTGAFGYTF.

The rearrangement joins TRBV5-5 to TRBJ2-1; 7 bases line up with TRBD2. Trimming removed 0 bases from V and 0 bases from J; junction bases left unmatched: 9. Germline loops: CDR1 SGHKS, CDR2 YYEKEE (reference sequence). CDR3 length: 18 residues. CDR3 in amino acids: CASSLVVARGSSYNEQFF. CDR3 in DNA: TGTGCCAGCAGCTTGGTTGTCGCGCGGGGGAGCTCCTACAATGAGCAGTTCTTC.

This chain joins TRBV9 and TRBJ1-2; no firm D call. V lost 6 bases and J lost 4, with 28 bases in between. Germline values: CDR1 SGDLS, CDR2 YYNGEE. The CDR3 loop spans 18 amino acids. Here the CDR3 DNA reads TGTGCCAGCATCATCGGCGGGAGTAGGTTCCTCTGCTCCTATGGCTACACCTTC. Its translation is CASIIGGSRFLCSYGYTF.

The chain carries TRBV6-5 and TRBJ2-5; perhaps TRBD2 as D (6 bases). With 0 bases removed from V and 4 bases from J, the gap between germline ends came to 12 bases. Germline-derived CDR1 and CDR2 are MNHEY and SVGAGI. There are 15 residues in the CDR3. CDR3 sequence (DNA): TGTGCCAGCAGTTACTCGAAAGCGGAGGGAGAGACCCAGTACTTC. Translation: CASSYSKAEGETQYF.

V usage is TRBV10-3 and J usage is TRBJ1-5; TRBD1 matches at 8 bases. Germline V gene data show CDR1 as ENHRY and CDR2 as SYGVKD. Unmatched junction bases numbered 5, after V lost 10 bases and J lost 3 bases. CDR3 length: 13 amino acids. In DNA form, the CDR3 reads TGTGCCACCGGACAGGGCGACAATCAGCCCCAGCATTTT. Protein: CATGQGDNQPQHF.

Comments on this clone: The same CDR3 can be traced to other DNA sequences in this sample. The chain recombines TRBV28 with TRBJ2-3, with D possibly being TRBD1 (6 bases). The CDR3 has 15 amino acids. V lost 4 bases, J lost 1 base, and 12 bases lay in between. CDR1 and CDR2 (germline): MDHEN, SYDVKM. CDR3 DNA sequence: TGTGCCAGCAGTTCCCCGGGACAAGGCACAGATACGCAGTATTTT. This sequence encodes CASSSPGQGTDTQYF.

The chain links TRBV6-1 to TRBJ2-1; TRBD2 agrees at 9 bases. This CDR3 has 16 residues. From germline, CDR1 is MNHNS and CDR2 SASEGT. The V segment lost 4 bases and the J segment 1 base; nucleotides outside the gene matches: 5. The CDR3: CASSASLAGSYNEQFF. Written as DNA, the CDR3 is TGTGCCAGCAGTGCTAGTCTAGCGGGGTCCTACAATGAGCAGTTCTTC.

A word on this clone: A read error may produce the germline difference seen at one junction end. The V and J genes are TRBV6-6 and TRBJ1-2; tentative D call: TRBD1 (5 bases). In germline, CDR1 is MNHNY, CDR2 SVGAGI (reference sequence). The CDR3 is 13 residues long. CDR3: CASSFLGTNQGAF. In DNA form, the CDR3 reads TGTGCCAGCAGTTTTCTAGGGACTAACCAAGGAGCCTTC.

Here the CDR3 DNA reads TGTGCCAGCAGTGGGGACTCCTGGGACGTCTATGGCTACACCTTC. Translation: CASSGDSWDVYGYTF. This chain connects TRBV28 to TRBJ1-2; D is possibly TRBD1 (5 bases). V shed 5 bases and J shed 4 bases, with 17 bases lying between them. Germline CDR1 reads MDHEN; CDR2 reads SYDVKM. There are 15 residues in the CDR3.

The chain couples TRBV6-2 or TRBV6-3 to TRBJ1-5, with D possibly matching TRBD1 (6 bases). This CDR3 region has 14 residues. CDR1 and CDR2 (germline): MNHEY, SVGEGT. Deletions cut 5 bases from V and 4 bases from J, with 12 bases between. This CDR3 reads CASSAGTQNQPQHF. The CDR3 bases are TGTGCCAGCAGTGCCGGGACACAGAATCAGCCCCAGCATTTT.

The CDR3 region has the DNA TGTGCCAGCAGTTACTCATCAGGGCATGGCTATGGCTACACCTTC. Translation: CASSYSSGHGYGYTF. J is TRBJ1-2 and V is TRBV6-5; a possible D gene is TRBD1 (5 bases). Germline lookup yields CDR1 MNHEY and CDR2 SVGAGI. This CDR3 is 15 amino acids long. V was cut by 0 bases and J by 4 bases, with 12 bases left in between.

The genes are TRBV19 and TRBJ1-1; possibly TRBD1 for D (5 bases). Germline CDR1 LNHDA, CDR2 SQIVND (reference sequence). The ends were cut back, 0 bases at V and 5 bases at J, with 10 bases in the middle. The CDR3 runs 14 residues. The CDR3 here is CASSIDSGGTEAFF. The CDR3 DNA is TGTGCCAGTAGTATAGATTCCGGGGGGACTGAAGCTTTCTTT.

In the case of this clone: The same CDR3 arises from other DNA sequences in this sample as well. V and J are TRBV9 and TRBJ1-3, with D uncertain. Germline CDR1 is SGDLS and CDR2 is YYNGEE. Trimming pared 0 bases from V and 1 base from J, leaving 8 bases between. The CDR3 is made up of 15 amino acids. The CDR3 loop reads CASSVAPGSGNTIYF. DNA of the CDR3: TGTGCCAGCAGCGTAGCGCCGGGATCTGGAAACACCATATATTTT. The variable domain in full, completed from reference TRBV9 and TRBJ1-3, reads DSGVTQTPKHLITATGQRVTLRCSPRSGDLSVYWYQQSLDQGLQFLIQYYNGEERAKGNILERFSAQQFPDLHSELNLSSLELGDSALYFCASSVAPGSGNTIYFGEGSWLTVV.

The gene calls are TRBV29-1 and TRBJ1-5, with 7 bases lining up with TRBD1. CDR1 is SQVTM and CDR2 is ANQGSEA in the germline V gene. V gave up 4 bases and J gave up 7 bases; unmatched junction bases: 7. The CDR3 loop spans 13 amino acids. CDR3 sequence reads: CSVGQGNGQPQHF. CDR3 sequence (DNA): TGCAGCGTTGGACAGGGAAACGGACAGCCCCAGCATTTT.

This rearrangement joins TRBV19 to TRBJ2-2; the D gene is possibly TRBD2 (5 bases). Germline loops: CDR1 LNHDA, CDR2 SQIVND (reference sequence). The CDR3 covers 16 residues. Trimming stripped 1 base from V and 1 base from J, with 10 bases between. CDR3 DNA: TGTGCCAGTAGTATAGGCCGAGGGATGAACACCGGGGAGCTGTTTTTT. Amino acid sequence: CASSIGRGMNTGELFF.

The chain is built from TRBV5-1 and TRBJ1-3; weak D call: TRBD1 (5 bases). CDR3 length equals 16 residues. The V and J ends lost 3 bases and 0 bases respectively, with 13 bases between them. The V gene's germline CDR1 is SGHRS and CDR2 YFSETQ. CDR3 coding DNA: TGCGCCAGCAGCTCGGGACTCGAGAGCTCTGGAAACACCATATATTTT. Amino acid sequence: CASSSGLESSGNTIYF.